This T cell receptor beta chain was recovered during a study of T cells in women clearing cervical HPV infection. Study-wide context: Controls were women whose single incident HPV16 infection cleared within 12 months without precancer or cancer.

The study's findings and limits: CIN3+ cases had significantly higher TCR repertoire richness than controls, but evenness did not differ. Richness differences could reflect unmeasured T-cell content per sample.

For this clone: The antigen remains undetermined. The read comes to an end 3 residues before the CDR3 does, leaving the germline J gene to fill in the end.

Trimming shortened V by 4 bases and J by 3 bases, and 19 bases separated the two germline ends. The CDR3 is 17 residues long. Average input was 1200 ng genomic DNA for immunoSEQ TCR beta CDR3 amplification. The data were produced by immunoSEQ multiplex PCR, yet TCRdb's version contains in-frame clones alone and is incomplete. Its table lists approximately 15,000 clones. Sequencing was performed on blood buffy coat. The J gene is TRBJ2-2, the V gene TRBV5-3; D possibly corresponds to TRBD1 (5 bases). TRBV5-3 counts as an open reading frame of uncertain function. This sequence originates from a woman between 18 and 70 years old with a cervical HPV16 infection that either progressed to CIN3+ or cleared (not recorded which). CDR3 protein: CARSVVPRGADTGELFF. Partial CDR3 DNA: TGTGCCAGAAGCGTAGTCCCACGTGGGGCCGACACCGGGGAG.